This is a list of T cell receptor beta chains from one sample in a study of HIV-infected patients and healthy controls. TCRdb recomputed calls from the 5' RACE reads with MiXCR, one row per CDR3 protein. The sample contains approximately 18,000 distinct CDR3 sequences, roughly 8.9% of which appear only once. Sequencing input: blood. These receptors all come from an adult in good health. Both conserved end residues are trimmed from each CDR3. Clone size is given for some rows only: seen once, a few or many times, or a class if the clone is expanded.

CDR3 protein: ASSFFALEAF
V gene: TRBV7-9
J gene: TRBJ1-1
clone size: many

CDR3 protein: ASSEVNTEAF
V gene: TRBV6-1
J gene: TRBJ1-1
clone size: medium-sized

CDR3 protein: ASSSGTNTGELF
V gene: TRBV7-2
J gene: TRBJ2-2
clone size: many

CDR3 protein: ASSYGGEYNEQF
V gene: TRBV6-2/TRBV6-3
J gene: TRBJ2-1
clone size: many

CDR3 protein: ASSPAPGRPNTGELF
V gene: TRBV11-1
J gene: TRBJ2-2
clone size: few

CDR3 protein: ASSSNNEQF
V gene: TRBV28
J gene: TRBJ2-1
clone size: medium-sized

CDR3 protein: ASSPRPGGETEAF
V gene: TRBV12-3/TRBV12-4
J gene: TRBJ1-1
clone size: many

CDR3 protein: ASSSRTGLSNQPQH
V gene: TRBV27
J gene: TRBJ1-5
clone size: many

CDR3 protein: ASSEMTISNQPQH
V gene: TRBV6-1
J gene: TRBJ1-5
clone size: medium-sized

CDR3 protein: ASRGGRNTYGYT
V gene: TRBV6-6
J gene: TRBJ1-2
clone size: many

CDR3 protein: ASSIAGQVGNEQF
V gene: TRBV19
J gene: TRBJ2-1
clone size: few

CDR3 protein: ASSPGGYRTDTQY
V gene: TRBV18
J gene: TRBJ2-3
clone size: many

CDR3 protein: ASSARTSGFYNEQF
V gene: TRBV6-2/TRBV6-3
J gene: TRBJ2-1
clone size: -

CDR3 protein: ASSPGPLYEQY
V gene: TRBV18
J gene: TRBJ2-7
clone size: many

CDR3 protein: SARTGPINNSPLH
V gene: TRBV20-1
J gene: TRBJ1-6
clone size: -

CDR3 protein: ASSGRLAGVTDTQY
V gene: TRBV7-6
J gene: TRBJ2-3
clone size: -

CDR3 protein: AYLGYKNTEAF
V gene: TRBV30
J gene: TRBJ1-1
clone size: many

CDR3 protein: ASSGPLGNTGELF
V gene: TRBV9
J gene: TRBJ2-2
clone size: many